These 18 T cell receptor beta chains share one sample of origin, sequenced in a study of blood T cells in healthy people across ages. A J-beta primer mix and a sample-barcoded 5' primer were used in a second PCR of roughly 6 to 12 cycles. TCRdb recomputed calls from the 5' RACE reads with MiXCR, one row per CDR3 protein. The table shows hundreds of thousands of distinct CDR3 sequences, with roughly 26% occurring only once. The specimen was blood. All receptors come from a woman older than 75 in good health.

The J gene is TRBJ2-5, the V gene TRBV6-1, with D perhaps given as TRBD1 or TRBD2 (5 bases each). Germline CDR1 is MNHNS and CDR2 is SASEGT. The CDR3 has 16 amino acids. V was trimmed by 5 bases and J by 5 bases, leaving 21 bases between them. The CDR3 DNA reads TGTGCCAGCAGTAAACTCCGGGACCGCCGTGGGGAGACCCAGTACTTC. It codes for CASSKLRDRRGETQYF.

The chain employs TRBV20-1 and TRBJ1-6; 7 positions match TRBD1. Trimming took 3 bases from V and 5 from J; bases not matched to a gene: 7. The CDR3 loop spans 15 amino acids. Germline V gene sequence: CDR1 DFQATT, CDR2 SNEGSKA (reference sequence). DNA for the CDR3: TGCAGTGCTAGGTTAGGGGGCCAGAATAATTCACCCCTCCACTTT. Its translation: CSARLGGQNNSPLHF.

As regards this clonotype: Since a much larger clone is just one base distant, this may be a read error. The rearrangement uses TRBV7-6 and TRBJ2-3; D call uncertain. The CDR3 consists of 16 residues. Looked up from germline, CDR1 is SGHVS and CDR2 is FNYEAQ. The CDR3 sequence is CANSLKTYQPTDTQYF. The CDR3 DNA reads TGTGCCAACAGCTTAAAAACCTACCAACCCACAGATACGCAGTATTTT.

This clonotype came up many times. The chain has TRBV9 and TRBJ2-7; D not certain. This CDR3 spans 13 amino acids. The V end was cut by 4 bases, the J end by 6 bases, with 14 bases between. Per the germline V gene, CDR1 is SGDLS and CDR2 is YYNGEE. Here the CDR3 reads CASSKDLSGEQYF. Written as DNA, the CDR3 is TGTGCCAGCAGCAAGGACCTGTCCGGCGAGCAGTACTTC.

The chain couples TRBV5-1 to TRBJ1-1; D may be TRBD1 (5 bases). Looked up from germline, CDR1 is SGHRS and CDR2 is YFSETQ. This CDR3 is 14 amino acids long. Trimming left V 4 bases short and J 5 bases short, with 15 bases between. The CDR3 loop is CASSAGDGRTEAFF. The DNA of the CDR3 is TGCGCCAGCAGCGCGGGGGACGGCCGTACTGAAGCTTTCTTT.

This clonotype appeared a few times. The rearrangement joins TRBV5-1 to TRBJ2-4; TRBD1 might be the D (6 bases). Germline lookup yields CDR1 SGHRS and CDR2 YFSETQ. Trimming left V 2 bases short and J 5 bases short, with 11 bases between. This CDR3 has 14 residues. The CDR3 coding sequence is TGCGCCAGCAGCTTCCGGACAGTAGAAAACATTCAGTACTTC. Translated, it gives CASSFRTVENIQYF.

A few counts support this clonotype. The J gene is TRBJ2-1, the V gene TRBV9; D is possibly TRBD2 (6 bases). CDR1 SGDLS and CDR2 YYNGEE come from the germline V gene. This CDR3 contains 15 residues. V was clipped by 2 bases and J by 6 bases, with 15 bases between them. The CDR3 loop is CASSVVGGDVNEQFF. The CDR3 nucleotides read TGTGCCAGCAGCGTCGTAGGCGGGGACGTCAATGAGCAGTTCTTC.

This clonotype has more than one count but fewer than ten. This may arise from a read error, as a much more abundant clone is one base away. This chain uses TRBV6-6 with TRBJ1-2, with D uncertain. The V end lost 2 bases, the J end lost 4 bases, and 8 bases lay between the germline ends. There are 13 residues in the CDR3. Germline CDR1 and CDR2: MNHNY and SVGAGI (reference sequence). This CDR3 is CASSYESSYGYTF. In DNA, the CDR3 is TGTGCCAGCAGTTACGAGAGTAGCTATGGCTACACCTTC.

This clonotype came up many times. The V and J genes are TRBV18 and TRBJ2-5; unclear D gene. Germline loops: CDR1 KGHSH, CDR2 LQKENI. V was pared by 6 bases and J by 0 bases, with 5 bases between. The CDR3 has 12 amino acids. For the CDR3, the DNA is TGTGCCAGCTCGCGAAACCAAGAGACCCAGTACTTC. Encoded protein: CASSRNQETQYF.

The sample holds a few counts of this clonotype. The chain recombines TRBV20-1 with TRBJ1-2; the match to TRBD1 covers 10 bases. V dropped 5 bases and J dropped 4; count of bases not matched to a gene: 10. Germline values: CDR1 DFQATT, CDR2 SNEGSKA (reference sequence). CDR3 length: 15 amino acids. CDR3 region: CSAPKFRDRGYGYTF. CDR3 nucleotides: TGCAGTGCTCCTAAATTCAGGGACAGGGGCTATGGCTACACCTTC.

The V and J genes are TRBV7-2 and TRBJ1-2; D call uncertain. The CDR3 totals 15 residues. Trimming pared 1 base from V and 4 bases from J, leaving 13 bases between. Germline CDR1 is SGHTA and CDR2 is FQGNSA. The CDR3 reads CASSLGARQAYGYTF. The CDR3 DNA is TGTGCCAGCAGCTTAGGGGCCCGGCAGGCCTATGGCTACACCTTC.

With respect to this clonotype: A much larger clone sits a single nucleotide away, making a read error possible. The CDR3 nucleotides are TGCAGCGTTAGGAGGTCGAACCAAGAGACCCAGTTCTTC. It translates to CSVRRSNQETQFF. The rearrangement joins TRBV29-1 to TRBJ2-5; TRBD2 is a possible D gene (5 bases). The last part of the DNA fits TRBJ2-1 better; the J call may be wrong. CDR3 size: 13 residues. CDR1 is SQVTM and CDR2 is ANQGSEA in the germline V gene.

This clonotype was seen many times. The chain combines TRBV7-2 with TRBJ2-1; 10 bases are shared with TRBD2. The germline V gene has CDR1 SGHTA and CDR2 FQGNSA. The J segment lost 5 bases and the V segment lost 3 bases, leaving 1 base of the junction unmatched. The CDR3 spans 14 residues. In DNA, the CDR3 is TGTGCCAGCAGCTTTAGCGGGGGGAACAATGAGCAGTTCTTC. Protein sequence: CASSFSGGNNEQFF.

The chain recombines TRBV11-2 with TRBJ2-2; 9 nucleotides align to TRBD2. The germline V gene has CDR1 SGHAT and CDR2 FQNNGV. Trimming at V came to 0 bases and at J to 6 bases, leaving 8 bases not matched to a gene. CDR3 length: 17 amino acids. The CDR3 DNA follows: TGTGCCAGCAGCTTAGATCGGCGGGGACTAGCCTCCGGGGAGCTGTTTTTT. It yields the protein CASSLDRRGLASGELFF.

This clonotype was counted at least ten times. The chain employs TRBV24-1 and TRBJ2-6; the D is unclear. The CDR3 has 13 residues. CDR1 KGHDR and CDR2 SFDVKD come from the germline V gene. V gave up 2 bases and J gave up 8 bases, with 6 bases separating them. CDR3: CATSDWGPNVLTF. CDR3 bases: TGTGCCACCAGTGATTGGGGTCCCAACGTCCTGACTTTC.

This clonotype was seen at least ten times. This chain uses TRBV28 with TRBJ2-1; TRBD1 aligns across 9 bases. The CDR3 is 15 residues long. The ends lost 2 bases at V and 6 bases at J; junction bases unmatched: 5. CDR1 and CDR2 (germline): MDHEN, SYDVKM. The CDR3: CASSLGTGTANEQFF. As DNA, the CDR3 is TGTGCCAGCAGTTTAGGGACAGGGACGGCCAATGAGCAGTTCTTC.

A word on this clonotype: A much more abundant neighbour one base away suggests this may be a read error. The gene calls are TRBV6-5 and TRBJ2-5; D is ambiguous. Trimming took 6 bases from V and 4 from J, leaving 18 bases between them. This CDR3 region has 15 residues. Germline V gives CDR1 MNHEY, CDR2 SVGAGI. This CDR3 is CASSVTTFTRETQYF. The CDR3 DNA follows: TGTGCCAGCAGCGTGACAACCTTCACCCGAGAGACCCAGTACTTC.

This clonotype was seen at least ten times. The rearrangement joins TRBV6-5 to TRBJ2-7; 7 nucleotides agree with TRBD2. CDR1 is MNHEY and CDR2 is SVGAGI in the germline V gene. The CDR3 runs 14 residues. With V trimmed by 6 bases and J by 4 bases, 9 bases remained unmatched. CDR3 DNA sequence: TGTGCCAGCAGGAACACAGCGGGACCGTACGAGCAGTACTTC. Encoded protein: CASRNTAGPYEQYF.